The present TCR beta chain was sequenced within a study of lymphopenia after photon versus proton radiotherapy. About this clone itself: What it binds is not known.

Study observations and caveats: A bigger post-nadir fall in TCR diversity correlated inversely with survival time in deceased patients. Proton therapy kept repertoires fairly stable, unlike photons, which gained effector/memory cells. Oligoclonal CD8+ Temra expansion after nadir drove photon patients' diversity drop.

Libraries were prepared by immunoSEQ multiplex PCR; TCRdb keeps only in-frame clonotypes and omits some of them. The data hold 40,000 to 45,000 clones, with approximately 83% observed a single time. Germline loops: CDR1 LGHNA, CDR2 YSLEER. After removal of 0 bases from V and 5 bases from J, the junction contained 4 bases not matched to a gene. The CDR3 contains 15 residues. The chain joins TRBV4-3 to TRBJ1-2, with TRBD1 identical over 9 bases. The TCR originated in a woman in her seventies with pancreatic cancer. The material sequenced was peripheral blood, taken from a patient treated with proton-based radiotherapy. The CDR3 is CASSQDVGTGYGYTF. CDR3 nucleotide sequence: TGCGCCAGCAGCCAAGACGTCGGGACAGGGTATGGCTACACCTTC.